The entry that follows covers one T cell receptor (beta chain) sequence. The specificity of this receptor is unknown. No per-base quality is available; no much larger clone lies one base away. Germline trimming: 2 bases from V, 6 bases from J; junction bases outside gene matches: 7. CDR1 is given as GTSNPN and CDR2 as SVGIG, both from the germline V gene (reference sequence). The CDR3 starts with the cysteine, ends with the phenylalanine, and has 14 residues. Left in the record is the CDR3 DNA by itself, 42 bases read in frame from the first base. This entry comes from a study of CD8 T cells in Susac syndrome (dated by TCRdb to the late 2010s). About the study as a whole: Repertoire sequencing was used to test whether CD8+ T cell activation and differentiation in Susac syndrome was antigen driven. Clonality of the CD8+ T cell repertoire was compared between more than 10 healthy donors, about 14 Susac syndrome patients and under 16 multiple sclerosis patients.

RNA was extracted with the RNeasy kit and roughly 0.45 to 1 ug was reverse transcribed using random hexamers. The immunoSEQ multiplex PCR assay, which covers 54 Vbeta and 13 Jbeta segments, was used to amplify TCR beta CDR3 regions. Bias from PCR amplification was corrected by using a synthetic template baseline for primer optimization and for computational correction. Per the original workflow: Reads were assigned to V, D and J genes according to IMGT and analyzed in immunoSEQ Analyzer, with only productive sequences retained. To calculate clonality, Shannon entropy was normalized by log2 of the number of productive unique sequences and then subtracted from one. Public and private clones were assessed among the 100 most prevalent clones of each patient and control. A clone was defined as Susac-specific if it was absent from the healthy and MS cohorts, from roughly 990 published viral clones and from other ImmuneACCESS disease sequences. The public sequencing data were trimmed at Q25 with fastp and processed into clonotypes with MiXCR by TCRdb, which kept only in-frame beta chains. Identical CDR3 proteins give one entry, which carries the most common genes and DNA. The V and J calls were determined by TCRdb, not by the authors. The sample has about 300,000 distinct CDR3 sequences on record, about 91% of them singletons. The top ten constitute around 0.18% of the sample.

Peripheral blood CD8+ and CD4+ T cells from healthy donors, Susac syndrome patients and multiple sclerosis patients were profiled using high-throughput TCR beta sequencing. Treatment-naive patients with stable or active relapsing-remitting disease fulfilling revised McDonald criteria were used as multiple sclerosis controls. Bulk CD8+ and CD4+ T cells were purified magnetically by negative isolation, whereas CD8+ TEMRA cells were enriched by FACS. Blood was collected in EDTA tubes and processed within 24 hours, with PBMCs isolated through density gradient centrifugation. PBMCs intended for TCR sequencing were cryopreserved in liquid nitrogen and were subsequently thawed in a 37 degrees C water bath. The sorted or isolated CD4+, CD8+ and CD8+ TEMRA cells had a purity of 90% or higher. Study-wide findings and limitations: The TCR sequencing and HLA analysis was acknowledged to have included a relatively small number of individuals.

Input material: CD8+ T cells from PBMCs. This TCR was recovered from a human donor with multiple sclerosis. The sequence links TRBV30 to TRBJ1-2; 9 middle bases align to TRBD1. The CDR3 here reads CAWSITGGADGYTF. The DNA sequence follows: TGTGCCTGGAGTATTACAGGGGGCGCGGATGGCTACACCTTC.